This T cell receptor (beta chain) appears in the sequencing data of a study of T cell repertoires in cytomegalovirus infection. Study details: Indications came from public TCR beta signatures; they pointed to CMV infection and to a matching HLA type.

V gave up 2 bases and J gave up 7 bases; unmatched junction bases: 5. The CDR3 contains 14 residues. Germline CDR1 MDHEN, CDR2 SYDVKM. Study-level findings and limits: Identification of carriers of CMV plus the relevant HLA was achieved through cumulative public TCR beta family frequency. Clonotype analysis showed dominance of the ex vivo response by HLA-C-restricted CMV-specific TCR beta clonotypes.

TCRdb re-derived calls from the reads in MiXCR, one entry per CDR3 protein. The profile shows just under 300,000 distinct CDR3 sequences, about 9.1% of them singletons. Ten or more counts support this clonotype. Its antigen is not known. The specimen was PBMCs. The receptor's source is a human donor in good health (CMV status not recorded). Some clones in this sample may be carry-over from other donors' samples. The rearrangement joins TRBV28 to TRBJ1-2; 9 bases match TRBD1. The CDR3 DNA reads TGTGCCAGCAGTTTAGGACAGGGGAGCGCTGGCTACACCTTC. This codes for CASSLGQGSAGYTF.